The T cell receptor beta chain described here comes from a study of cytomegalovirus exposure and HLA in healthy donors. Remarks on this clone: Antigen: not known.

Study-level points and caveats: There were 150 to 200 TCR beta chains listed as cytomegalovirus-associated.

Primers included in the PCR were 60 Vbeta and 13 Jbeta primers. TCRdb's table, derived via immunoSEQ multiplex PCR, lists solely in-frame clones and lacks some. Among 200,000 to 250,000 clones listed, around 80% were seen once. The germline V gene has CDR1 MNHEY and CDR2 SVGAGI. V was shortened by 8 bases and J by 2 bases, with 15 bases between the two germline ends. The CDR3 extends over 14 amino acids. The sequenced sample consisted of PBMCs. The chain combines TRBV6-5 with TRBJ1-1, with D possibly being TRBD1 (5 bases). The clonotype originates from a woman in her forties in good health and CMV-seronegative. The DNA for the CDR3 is TGTGCCAGCCGCCCGCAGGGTTTCAACACTGAAGCTTTCTTT. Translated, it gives CASRPQGFNTEAFF.